The clone carrying this TCR beta chain was recorded once. Losses at the gene ends were 5 bases for V and 3 bases for J; bases not matched to a gene: 3. CDR1 SGHVS and CDR2 FQNEAQ come from the germline V gene. The CDR3 length is 16 residues. TCRdb's copy holds only in-frame clones and misses some; the assay was immunoSEQ multiplex PCR. The data hold approximately 100,000 clones, with about four fifths observed a single time. These data originate in a study of glioma-infiltrating T cells after dendritic cell vaccination. V is TRBV7-8 and J is TRBJ2-5; 16 positions agree with TRBD2. Material: blood, obtained before dendritic cell vaccination. The sequence was obtained from a human donor with glioblastoma. This CDR3 is CASSPGLAGGEETQYF. The CDR3 DNA reads TGTGCCAGCAGCCCGGGACTAGCGGGGGGGGAAGAGACCCAGTACTTC.